Listed below are T cell receptor beta chains from one sample, sequenced in a study of shared clonotypes between healthy human individuals. Sequenced by immunoSEQ multiplex PCR; TCRdb stores in-frame clones only, minus some. This sample has approximately 100,000 clones, with over 65% found just once. Sequencing used memory CD8+ T cells sorted from blood. The receptors were gathered from a woman aged 25 to 45 in good health. CDR3s include the opening cysteine and the closing phenylalanine or tryptophan. Each record gives: V gene, CDR3 protein.

>TRBV7-9
CASSLWGPGQGHQPQHF
>TRBV7-6
CASSLVWSEAFF
>TRBV7-9
CASTPRGSLDTGELFF
>TRBV4-1
CASSQDRRLGYEQYF
>TRBV5-1
CASSLVGPTPGNTIYF
>TRBV7-3
CASSLPGRTKLGNEKLFF
>TRBV5-1
CASSLGGTGTNQPQHF
>TRBV4-1
CASSASTENTEAFF
>TRBV6-1
CASSPGEGSYNEQFF
>TRBV4-1
CASSQPLPTAFDYGYTF
>TRBV7-8
CASSLGPLMNTEAFF
>TRBV27
CASSTTPDRAGNTIYF
>TRBV5-1
CASSPGTSGNEQFF
>TRBV29-1
CSVVGGLAVFNEQFF
>TRBV4-2
CASSHSGGSGRDTQYF
>TRBV5-4
CASTPGGGELFF
>TRBV4-2
CASSQDRGPFYEQYF
>TRBV25-1
CASTHASNEQFF
>TRBV28
CASSTYNEQFF
>TRBV4-1
CASSTPPAKNEQFF
>TRBV7-3
CASSAQGTSVYNEQFF
>TRBV4-2
CASSELANSYEQYF
>TRBV5-6
CASSLAAGNYGYTF
>TRBV28
CASTRHRMNTEAFF
>TRBV28
CASSSPTGVKELFF
>TRBV19
CASQPAKGGETQYF
>TRBV27
CASSLSWGMGTGELFF
>TRBV27
CASSLYPPHGTRGHEQYF
>TRBV5-1
CASSYESGTGFYNEQFF
>TRBV4-2
CASSQVGTEAFF
>TRBV18
CASSPDWRGKETQYF
>TRBV10-3
CAISESGFHWTARDYSNQPQHF
>TRBV7-9
CASSLEVGVAKIPGDEQFF
>TRBV2
CASIVGLRTDTQYF
>TRBV30
CAWSVGHINQPQHF
>TRBV15
CATSRDTGAAETQYF
>TRBV4-1
CASSQGVLRQGNTEAFF
>TRBV7-9
CASSSGQGKYDEQYF
>TRBV5-6
CASSRARLKETQYF